These 25 T cell receptor beta chains were all obtained from the same sample, sequenced in a study of cytomegalovirus exposure and HLA in healthy donors. Primers: 60 Vbeta forward and 13 Jbeta reverse. Here immunoSEQ multiplex PCR was the method, and the copy in TCRdb shows in-frame clones only, minus some. The listing contains tens of thousands of clones. The sequencing sample was made of PBMCs. Every receptor here comes from a female donor in good health and CMV-seropositive.

This sequence joins TRBV11-2 and TRBJ2-3, with a weak D call TRBD1 (5 bases). Germline lookup yields CDR1 SGHAT and CDR2 FQNNGV. The CDR3 runs to 14 residues. The V and J ends lost 0 bases and 4 bases respectively, with 8 bases between them. The CDR3 sequence: CASSLEPGSDTQYF. In DNA, the CDR3 is TGTGCCAGCAGCTTAGAACCAGGGTCAGATACGCAGTATTTT.

In nucleotides, the CDR3 is TGCAGCGTTGGGGGCAGGGGGCGCGGGCCAGGCTCTGGGGCCAACGTCCTGACTTTC. It yields the protein CSVGGRGRGPGSGANVLTF. The chain couples TRBV29-1 to TRBJ2-6; TRBD1 matches at 8 bases. The CDR3 consists of 19 residues. Germline-derived CDR1 and CDR2 are SQVTM and ANQGSEA. Trimming removed 4 bases from V and 0 bases from J; junction bases left unmatched: 14.

The V and J genes are TRBV18 and TRBJ1-5, with 8 bases aligning to TRBD1. Germline V gene sequence: CDR1 KGHSH, CDR2 LQKENI. There are 15 residues in the CDR3. V lost 3 bases to trimming and J lost 6 bases; unmatched junction nucleotides: 7. Here the CDR3 DNA reads TGTGCCAGCTCACCTCAGGACAGGGCTGGTCAGCCCCAGCATTTT. It encodes CASSPQDRAGQPQHF.

V usage is TRBV6-1 and J usage is TRBJ2-7; TRBD2 matches at 7 bases. The J segment lost 2 bases and the V segment lost 4 bases, leaving 5 bases of the junction unmatched. CDR3 length: 14 amino acids. Germline V CDR1 and CDR2: MNHNS, SASEGT. The DNA for the CDR3 is TGTGCCAGCAGTGCGCTAGCGGAGGCCTACGAGCAGTACTTC. Its protein is CASSALAEAYEQYF.

The chain joins TRBV7-2 to TRBJ2-7, with a tentative D call TRBD2 (7 bases). The V gene's germline CDR1 is SGHTA and CDR2 FQGNSA. The CDR3 length is 17 residues. V lost 2 bases, J lost 4 bases, and 21 bases lay in between. The CDR3, as DNA: TGTGCCAGCAGCTTAAGGGGGGCCAGCGGGGCTCGTTACGAGCAGTACTTC. Its protein is CASSLRGASGARYEQYF. Filled out from reference TRBV7-2 and TRBJ2-7, the complete variable domain reads GAGVSQSPSNKVTEKGKDVELRCDPISGHTALYWYRQSLGQGLEFLIYFQGNSAPDKSGLPSDRFSAERTGGSVSTLTIQRTQQEDSAVYLCASSLRGASGARYEQYFGPGTRLTVT.

The J gene is TRBJ2-7, the V gene TRBV14, with TRBD1 matching over 8 bases. The CDR3 totals 17 residues. From germline, CDR1 is SGHDN and CDR2 FVKESK. V shed 2 bases, J shed 3 bases, and the junction held 12 bases outside the gene matches. CDR3 in DNA: TGTGCCAGCAGCCAAACCCTCGGACAGGGCGGGTTCTACGAGCAGTACTTC. Residues: CASSQTLGQGGFYEQYF.

V gene TRBV4-1 combines with J gene TRBJ2-5, with TRBD2 matching 8 bases. The J segment lost 5 bases and the V segment lost 4 bases, leaving 9 bases of the junction unmatched. CDR1 and CDR2 from the germline V gene are MGHRA and YSYEKL. The CDR3 is 15 residues long. The DNA of the CDR3 is TGCGCCAGCAGCCGGTACGGGGGGGCGGAGGAGACCCAGTACTTC. Its translation: CASSRYGGAEETQYF.

The V call is TRBV6-1, the J call TRBJ1-5; weak D call: TRBD1 (5 bases). The CDR3 has 14 amino acids. Trimming took off 6 bases at V and 5 bases at J, with 14 bases between the two ends. CDR1 and CDR2 from the germline V gene are MNHNS and SASEGT. In DNA, the CDR3 is TGTGCCAGCAGCACAGGCCCCTCTGATCAGCCCCAGCATTTT. This translates into CASSTGPSDQPQHF.

This chain joins TRBV7-9 and TRBJ1-4; maybe TRBD1 (5 bases). CDR3 length: 13 residues. Trimming cost V 1 base and J 8 bases, with 8 bases left between them. CDR1 and CDR2 (germline): SEHNR, FQNEAQ (reference sequence). The CDR3 loop is CASSLVRAEKLFF. The CDR3 region has the DNA TGTGCCAGCAGCTTAGTCAGGGCGGAAAAACTGTTTTTT.

The rearrangement joins TRBV2 to TRBJ1-2, with D uncertain. Trimming pared 7 bases from V and 14 bases from J, leaving 17 bases between. This CDR3 region has 11 residues. Germline values: CDR1 SNHLY, CDR2 FYNNEI. The CDR3 DNA reads TGTGCCAGCAACCGGGAGCCGAGGCCGACCTTC. This codes for CASNREPRPTF.

This sequence joins TRBV29-1 and TRBJ1-2, with TRBD1 identical over 8 bases. The junction had 11 bases not matched to a gene; V was cut back by 7 bases and J by 1 base. Germline CDR1 and CDR2: SQVTM and ANQGSEA. The CDR3 has 15 amino acids. This chain's CDR3 is CSAGGTGSYNYGYTF. In DNA, the CDR3 is TGCAGCGCCGGAGGGACAGGCAGTTATAACTATGGCTACACCTTC.

The chain carries TRBV7-2 and TRBJ2-3; perhaps TRBD2 as D (7 bases). This CDR3 spans 18 amino acids. CDR1 and CDR2 (germline): SGHTA, FQGNSA. V lost 1 base and J 1 base, leaving 18 bases between the germline ends. CDR3 coding DNA: TGTGCCAGCAGCTTAGTTTTTTTCCGGGGGGCACGCACAGATACGCAGTATTTT. Its translation: CASSLVFFRGARTDTQYF.

The V gene is TRBV4-1, the J gene TRBJ2-7; 11 nucleotides line up with TRBD1. The CDR3 is 18 amino acids. The germline V gene has CDR1 MGHRA and CDR2 YSYEKL. The ends lost 1 base at V and 3 bases at J; junction bases unmatched: 11. The CDR3 region is CASSQGSPGQGDDYEQYF. CDR3 in DNA: TGCGCCAGCAGCCAAGGATCTCCGGGACAGGGGGATGACTACGAGCAGTACTTC.

The chain employs TRBV27 and TRBJ1-2; D gene uncertain. The V gene lost 5 bases and the J gene lost 4 bases, with 11 bases spanning the gap. There are 13 residues in the CDR3. Looked up from germline, CDR1 is MNHEY and CDR2 is SMNVEV (reference sequence). CDR3 sequence reads: CASSHTVSYGYTF. CDR3 nucleotide sequence: TGTGCCAGCAGTCATACAGTCAGCTATGGCTACACCTTC.

The rearrangement links TRBV9 to TRBJ2-3; D uncertain. Deletions cut 4 bases from V and 0 bases from J, with 9 bases between. This CDR3 is 14 amino acids long. Germline CDR1 reads SGDLS; CDR2 reads YYNGEE. The CDR3: CASSTTGSTDTQYF. CDR3 nucleotide sequence: TGTGCCAGCAGCACAACCGGGAGCACAGATACGCAGTATTTT.

The CDR3 protein is CASSTGLAGGREQYF. The CDR3 bases are TGTGCCAGCAGCACGGGACTAGCGGGAGGGCGCGAGCAGTACTTC. V and J are TRBV5-6 and TRBJ2-7; 16 bases are shared with TRBD2. CDR1 and CDR2 from the germline V gene are SGHDT and YYEEEE. The ends lost 4 bases at V and 6 bases at J; junction bases unmatched: 4. The CDR3 is 15 amino acids.

The CDR3 reads CASTTGSSRTEAFF. The CDR3 coding sequence is TGTGCCAGCACCACAGGTTCCTCTAGGACTGAAGCTTTCTTT. J is TRBJ1-1 and V is TRBV2, with D maybe TRBD1 (5 bases). Looked up from germline, CDR1 is SNHLY and CDR2 is FYNNEI. V was clipped by 7 bases and J by 5 bases, with 17 bases between them. This CDR3 has 14 residues. Based on the CDR3 plus reference TRBV2 and TRBJ1-1, the full variable domain is EPEVTQTPSHQVTQMGQEVILRCVPISNHLYFYWYRQILGQKVEFLVSFYNNEISEKSEIFDDQFSVERPDGSNFTLKIRSTKLEDSAMYFCASTTGSSRTEAFFGQGTRLTVV.

A word on this clone: At the DNA level, this CDR3 is encoded by other sequences in the same sample as well. This chain connects TRBV6-1 to TRBJ2-7; D perhaps matches TRBD2 (5 bases). Deletions cut 3 bases from V and 2 bases from J, with 14 bases between. Germline CDR1 is MNHNS and CDR2 is SASEGT. The CDR3 runs 15 residues. The CDR3 bases are TGTGCCAGCAGTGACTCGGGATCCTACGCCTACGAGCAGTACTTC. Protein sequence: CASSDSGSYAYEQYF.

The rearrangement links TRBV27 to TRBJ2-3, with D perhaps matching TRBD2 (5 bases). CDR1 is MNHEY, CDR2 SMNVEV, per germline (reference sequence). The CDR3 is 19 residues long. V lost 3 bases and J 2 bases, leaving 24 bases between the germline ends. CDR3 sequence reads: CASSLRAVPGKRTTDTQYF. In DNA form, the CDR3 reads TGTGCCAGCAGTTTGCGGGCAGTTCCAGGAAAAAGGACCACAGATACGCAGTATTTT.

The genes are TRBV4-2 and TRBJ2-1, with 15 bases that match TRBD2. J gave up 12 bases and V 0 bases, and 6 bases lay outside the gene matches. The V gene's germline CDR1 is LGHNA and CDR2 YNFKEQ. There are 16 residues in the CDR3. This CDR3 is CASSQDRTSGGVGQFF. Here the CDR3 DNA reads TGTGCCAGCAGCCAAGATCGGACTAGCGGGGGGGTTGGGCAGTTCTTC.

The rearrangement uses TRBV6-5 and TRBJ2-2; possible D gene TRBD1, 6 bases. The V gene's germline CDR1 is MNHEY and CDR2 SVGAGI. Trimming cost V 2 bases and J 2 bases, with 12 bases left between them. The CDR3 totals 16 residues. DNA of the CDR3: TGTGCCAGCAGTTACCGCTGGACAGTTAACACCGGGGAGCTGTTTTTT. This codes for CASSYRWTVNTGELFF.

The chain couples TRBV18 to TRBJ2-2; 7 bases align to TRBD2. The V gene end was trimmed by 3 bases and the J gene end by 2 bases; junction bases not matched to a gene: 6. CDR1 is KGHSH and CDR2 is LQKENI in the germline V gene. This CDR3 has 16 amino acids. CDR3 in DNA: TGTGCCAGCTCACCTAACACGGGAGGTAACACCGGGGAGCTGTTTTTT. Translating it yields CASSPNTGGNTGELFF.

This chain connects TRBV27 to TRBJ2-7, with 7 bases lining up with TRBD2. V dropped 3 bases and J dropped 4; count of bases not matched to a gene: 15. The CDR3 covers 17 residues. In germline, CDR1 is MNHEY, CDR2 SMNVEV (reference sequence). CDR3 sequence: CASSFRAGSVRGYEQYF. DNA for the CDR3: TGTGCCAGCAGTTTTCGAGCGGGATCCGTGAGAGGGTACGAGCAGTACTTC.

The V and J genes are TRBV5-1 and TRBJ1-1, with TRBD1 matching 11 bases. Trimming cost V 4 bases and J 6 bases; bases outside gene matches: 5. CDR1 is SGHRS and CDR2 is YFSETQ in the germline V gene. The CDR3 has 14 residues. CDR3 sequence reads: CASSASGQGAEAFF. The CDR3 DNA reads TGCGCCAGCAGCGCATCGGGACAGGGGGCTGAAGCTTTCTTT.

The chain couples TRBV18 to TRBJ2-1, with TRBD2 matching 13 bases. The CDR3 sequence is 14 residues long. The V gene's germline CDR1 is KGHSH and CDR2 LQKENI. Trimming at V came to 3 bases and at J to 9 bases, leaving 2 bases not matched to a gene. As DNA, the CDR3 is TGTGCCAGCTCACCTGGACTAGCGGGAGCTGAGCAGTTCTTC. It specifies CASSPGLAGAEQFF.